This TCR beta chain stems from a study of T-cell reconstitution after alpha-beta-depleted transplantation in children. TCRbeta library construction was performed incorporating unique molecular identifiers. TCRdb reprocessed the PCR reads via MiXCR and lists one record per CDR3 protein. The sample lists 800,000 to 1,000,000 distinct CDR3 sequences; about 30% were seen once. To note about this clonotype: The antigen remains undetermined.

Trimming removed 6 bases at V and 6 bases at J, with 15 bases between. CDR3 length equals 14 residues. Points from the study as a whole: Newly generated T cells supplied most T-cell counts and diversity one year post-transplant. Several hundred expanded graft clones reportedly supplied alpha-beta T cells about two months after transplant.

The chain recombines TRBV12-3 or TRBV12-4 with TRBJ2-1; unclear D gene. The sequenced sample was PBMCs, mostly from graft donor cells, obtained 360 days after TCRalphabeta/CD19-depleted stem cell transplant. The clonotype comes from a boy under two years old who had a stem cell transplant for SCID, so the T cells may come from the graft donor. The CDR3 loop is CASSPNNPGNEQFF. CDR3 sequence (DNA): TGTGCCAGCAGCCCGAACAATCCAGGCAATGAGCAGTTCTTC.